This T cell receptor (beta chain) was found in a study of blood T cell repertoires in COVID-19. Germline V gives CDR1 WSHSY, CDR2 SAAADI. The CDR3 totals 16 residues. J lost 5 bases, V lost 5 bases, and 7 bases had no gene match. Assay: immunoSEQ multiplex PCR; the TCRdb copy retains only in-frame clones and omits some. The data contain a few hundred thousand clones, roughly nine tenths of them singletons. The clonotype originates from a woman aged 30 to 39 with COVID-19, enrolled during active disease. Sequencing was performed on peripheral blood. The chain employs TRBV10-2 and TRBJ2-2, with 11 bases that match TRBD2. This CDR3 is CASSTIAGGSTGELFF. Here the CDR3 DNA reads TGCGCCAGCAGTACTATAGCGGGGGGGTCAACCGGGGAGCTGTTTTTT.